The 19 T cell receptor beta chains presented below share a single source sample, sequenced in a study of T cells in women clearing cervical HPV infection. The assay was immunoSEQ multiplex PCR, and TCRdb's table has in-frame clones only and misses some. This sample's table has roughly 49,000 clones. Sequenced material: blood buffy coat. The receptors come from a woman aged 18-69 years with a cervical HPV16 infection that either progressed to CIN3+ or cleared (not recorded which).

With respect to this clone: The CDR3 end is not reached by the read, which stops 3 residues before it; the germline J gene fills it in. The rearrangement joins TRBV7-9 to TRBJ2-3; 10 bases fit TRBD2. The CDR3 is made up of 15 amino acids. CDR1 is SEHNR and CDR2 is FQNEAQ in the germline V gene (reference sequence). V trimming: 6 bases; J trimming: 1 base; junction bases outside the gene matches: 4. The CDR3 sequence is CASRMGTSGTDTQYF. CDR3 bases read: TGTGCCAGCAGGATGGGGACTAGCGGCACAGATACG.

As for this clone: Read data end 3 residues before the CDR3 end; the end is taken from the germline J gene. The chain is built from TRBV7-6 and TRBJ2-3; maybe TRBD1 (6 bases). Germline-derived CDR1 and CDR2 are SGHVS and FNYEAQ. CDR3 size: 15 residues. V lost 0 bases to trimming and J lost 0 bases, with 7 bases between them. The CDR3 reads CASSLAGASTDTQYF. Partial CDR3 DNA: TGTGCCAGCAGCTTAGCGGGGGCCAGCACAGATACG.

The CDR3 region is CASSLGFDTEAFF. CDR3 DNA (partial): TGCGCCAGCAGCCTAGGTTTTGACACTGAA. The chain employs TRBV5-1 and TRBJ1-1; D uncertain. Sequencing ends 3 residues short of the CDR3 end; the germline J gene provides the rest. The V end was cut by 4 bases, the J end by 3 bases, with 10 bases between. The CDR3 is 13 residues long. Looked up from germline, CDR1 is SGHRS and CDR2 is YFSETQ.

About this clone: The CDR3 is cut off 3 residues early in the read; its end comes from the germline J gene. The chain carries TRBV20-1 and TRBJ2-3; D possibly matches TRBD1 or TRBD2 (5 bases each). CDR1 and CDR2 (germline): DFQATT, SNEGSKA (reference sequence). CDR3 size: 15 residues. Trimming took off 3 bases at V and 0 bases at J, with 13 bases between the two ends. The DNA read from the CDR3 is TGCAGTGCTAGTAGAGCCGAGGGGAGCACAGATACG. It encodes CSASRAEGSTDT. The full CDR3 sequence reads CSASRAEGSTDTQYF.

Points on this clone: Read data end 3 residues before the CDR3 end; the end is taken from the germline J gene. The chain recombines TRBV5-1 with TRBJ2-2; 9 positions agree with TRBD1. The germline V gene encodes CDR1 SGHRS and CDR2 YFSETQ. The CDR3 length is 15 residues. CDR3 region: CASSLETGGNSPLFF. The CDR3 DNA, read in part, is TGCGCCAGCAGCCTGGAGACAGGGGGGAATTCACCG.

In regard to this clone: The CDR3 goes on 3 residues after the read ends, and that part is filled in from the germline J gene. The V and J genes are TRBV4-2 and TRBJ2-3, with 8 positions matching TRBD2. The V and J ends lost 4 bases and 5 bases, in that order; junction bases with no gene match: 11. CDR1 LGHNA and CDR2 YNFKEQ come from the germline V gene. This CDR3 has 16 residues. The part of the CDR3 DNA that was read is TGTGCCAGCAGCCGCCCTCTGGCGGGGGGTGGAGATACG. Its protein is CASSRPLAGGGDT. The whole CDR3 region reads CASSRPLAGGGDTQYF.

The CDR3 reads CASSAYRGSTDTQYF. CDR3 DNA, as far as it was read: TGTGCCAGCAGTGCCTACAGGGGAAGCACAGATACG. The J gene is TRBJ2-3, the V gene TRBV2; the match to TRBD1 covers 7 bases. The read finishes 3 residues shy of the CDR3 end, and the germline J gene is used to complete it. The CDR3 spans 15 residues. Germline assignment: CDR1 SNHLY and CDR2 FYNNEI. The V and J ends lost 4 bases and 0 bases, in that order; junction bases with no gene match: 4.

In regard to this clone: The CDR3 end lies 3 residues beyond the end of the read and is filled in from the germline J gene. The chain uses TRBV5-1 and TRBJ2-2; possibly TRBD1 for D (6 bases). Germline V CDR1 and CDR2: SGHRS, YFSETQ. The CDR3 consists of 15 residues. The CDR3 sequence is CASALGAASGEKLFF. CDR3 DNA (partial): TGCGCCAGCGCGCTGGGGGCCGCGTCTGGCGAAAAG.

The CDR3 bases that were read are TGTGCCAGTAGTATCGTAGGGGAAGAC. Translated: CASSIVGED. In full, the CDR3 is CASSIVGEDYTF. The rearrangement links TRBV19 to TRBJ1-2; D perhaps matches TRBD1 (5 bases). Read coverage stops 3 residues before the CDR3 terminus; the germline J gene supplies the remainder. The CDR3 is 12 residues long. CDR1 is LNHDA, CDR2 SQIVND, per germline (reference sequence).

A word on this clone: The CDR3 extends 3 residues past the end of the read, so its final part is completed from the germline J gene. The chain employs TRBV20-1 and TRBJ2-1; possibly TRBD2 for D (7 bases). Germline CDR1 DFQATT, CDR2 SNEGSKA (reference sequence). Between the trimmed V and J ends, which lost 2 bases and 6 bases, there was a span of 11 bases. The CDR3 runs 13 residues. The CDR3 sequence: CSARRGGGNEQFF. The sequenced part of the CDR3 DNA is TGCAGTGCTAGAAGAGGGGGGGGCAATGAG.

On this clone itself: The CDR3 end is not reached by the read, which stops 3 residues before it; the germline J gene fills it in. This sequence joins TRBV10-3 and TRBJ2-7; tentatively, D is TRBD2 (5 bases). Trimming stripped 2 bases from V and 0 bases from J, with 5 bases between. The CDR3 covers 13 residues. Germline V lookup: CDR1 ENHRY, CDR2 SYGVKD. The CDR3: CAISETSSYEQYF. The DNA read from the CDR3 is TGTGCCATCAGTGAGACTAGCTCCTACGAG.

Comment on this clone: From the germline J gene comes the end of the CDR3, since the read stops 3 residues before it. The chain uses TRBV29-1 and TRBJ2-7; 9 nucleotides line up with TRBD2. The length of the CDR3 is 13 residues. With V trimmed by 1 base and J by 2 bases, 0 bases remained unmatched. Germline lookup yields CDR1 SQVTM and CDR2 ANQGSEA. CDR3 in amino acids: CSVEGTSAYEQYF. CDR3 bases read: TGCAGCGTTGAAGGGACTAGCGCCTACGAG.

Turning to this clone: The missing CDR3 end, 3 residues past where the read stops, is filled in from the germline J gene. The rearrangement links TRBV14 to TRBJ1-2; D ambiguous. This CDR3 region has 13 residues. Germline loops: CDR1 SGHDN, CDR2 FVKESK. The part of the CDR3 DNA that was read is TGTGCCAGCAGCCAAGCACGCGCCCGCGGC. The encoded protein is CASSQARARG. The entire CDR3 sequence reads CASSQARARGYTF.

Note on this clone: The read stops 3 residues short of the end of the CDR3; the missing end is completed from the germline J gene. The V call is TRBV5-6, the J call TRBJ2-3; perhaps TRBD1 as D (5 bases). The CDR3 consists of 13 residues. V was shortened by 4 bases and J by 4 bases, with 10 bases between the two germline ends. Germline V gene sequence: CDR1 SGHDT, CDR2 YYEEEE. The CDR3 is CASSALRADTQYF. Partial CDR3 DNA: TGTGCCAGCAGCGCGCTCAGGGCAGATACG.

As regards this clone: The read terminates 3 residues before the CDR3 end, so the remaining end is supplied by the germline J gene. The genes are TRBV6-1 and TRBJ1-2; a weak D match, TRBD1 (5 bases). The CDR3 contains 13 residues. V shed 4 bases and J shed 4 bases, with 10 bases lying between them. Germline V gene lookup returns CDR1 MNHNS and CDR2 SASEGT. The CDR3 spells CASSGQSGYGYTF. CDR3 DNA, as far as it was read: TGTGCCAGCAGTGGACAGTCAGGCTATGGC.

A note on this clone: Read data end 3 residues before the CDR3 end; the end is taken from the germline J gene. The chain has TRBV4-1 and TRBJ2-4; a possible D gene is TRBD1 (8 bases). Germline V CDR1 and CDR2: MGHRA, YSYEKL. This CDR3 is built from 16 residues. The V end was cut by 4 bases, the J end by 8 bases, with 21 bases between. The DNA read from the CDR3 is TGCGCCAGCAGCCGACTCGAACAGGGGGAGGGGGACATT. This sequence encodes CASSRLEQGEGDI. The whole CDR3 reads CASSRLEQGEGDIQYF.

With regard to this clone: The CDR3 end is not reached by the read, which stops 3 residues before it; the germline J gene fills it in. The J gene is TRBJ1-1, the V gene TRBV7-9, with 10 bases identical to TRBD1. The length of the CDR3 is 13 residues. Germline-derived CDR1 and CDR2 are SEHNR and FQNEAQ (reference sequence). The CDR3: CASSTGTGVLAFF. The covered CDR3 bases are TGTGCCAGCAGCACCGGGACAGGGGTTCTA.

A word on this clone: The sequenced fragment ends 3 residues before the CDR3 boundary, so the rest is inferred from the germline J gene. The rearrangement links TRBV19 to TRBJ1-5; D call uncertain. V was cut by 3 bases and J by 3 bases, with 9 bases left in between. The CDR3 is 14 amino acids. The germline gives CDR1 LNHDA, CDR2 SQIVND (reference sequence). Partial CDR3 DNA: TGTGCCAGTAGTATTGTAAATTCCAATCAGCCC. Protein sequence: CASSIVNSNQP. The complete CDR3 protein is CASSIVNSNQPQHF.

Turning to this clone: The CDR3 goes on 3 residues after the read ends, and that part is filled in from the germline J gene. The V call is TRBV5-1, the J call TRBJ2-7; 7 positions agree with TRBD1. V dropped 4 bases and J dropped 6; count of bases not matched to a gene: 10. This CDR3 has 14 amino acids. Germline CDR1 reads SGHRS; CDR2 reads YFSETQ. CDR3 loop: CASSMADRRSEQYF. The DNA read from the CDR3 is TGCGCCAGCAGCATGGCGGACAGGAGATCCGAG.